The entry below gives a single T cell receptor beta chain sequence along with its context. Its antigen remains unidentified. One base away there is no much larger clone; base qualities are not given. The germline V gene encodes CDR1 MDHEN and CDR2 SYDVKM. Its CDR3 holds 15 amino acids, cysteine through phenylalanine. The kept DNA is CDR3 alone, 45 bases in frame from the first base. Trimming takes 6 bases off V and 4 bases off J; junction bases not matched to a gene: 10. Library creation used the immunoSEQ multiplex PCR assay. The immuneACCESS repertoire file appears here via TCRdb, limited to in-frame rearrangements. These files lack a portion of the clones; in checked studies, under half of the deficit traces to unresolved V genes, and the cause of the others is not known. This sample has about 97,000 clones in its table, and about nine tenths of those were observed once. The top ten clones comprise approximately 0.76% of the sample.

The sample originates from a study of T cell changes during pregnancy in multiple sclerosis (dated by TCRdb to the late 2010s). Background for the entire study: Changes in the T cell repertoire over the course of pregnancy were examined in this study in women with multiple sclerosis.

The rearranged chain carries TRBV28 and TRBJ2-5; a stretch of 8 junction bases matches TRBD2. This TCR came from a female donor in good health, enrolled as a control in a pregnancy study. The sequences come from peripheral blood, collected in the second trimester of pregnancy. The nucleotide sequence reads as follows: TGTGCCAGCAGCACCATCGGGGGGGCCGGAGAGACCCAGTACTTC. This sequence encodes CASSTIGGAGETQYF.